This T cell receptor beta chain was identified during a study of beta chain features in type 1 diabetes. This clone has just a few counts. Its antigen is not known. Broader study findings: Type 1 diabetes patients showed a moderate but significant shortening of TCRB CDR3s in all four CD4+ subsets. A potential influence of HLA type upon TCRB rearrangement remained unresolved herein.

V dropped 5 bases and J dropped 3 bases, with 16 bases sitting between them. The CDR3 length is 15 residues. Germline assignment: CDR1 SGHTA and CDR2 FQGTGA. The sequenced template was cDNA made from the entire isolated RNA. Libraries were prepared by immunoSEQ multiplex PCR; TCRdb keeps only in-frame clonotypes and omits some of them. Of 550,000 to 850,000 clones listed, roughly an eighth are singletons. The genes are TRBV7-3 and TRBJ1-1, with a possible D match to TRBD1 (5 bases). Sample: naive CD4+ T cells from blood. This sequence originates from a man between 18 and 35 years old with type 1 diabetes. CDR3 amino acids: CASSPHVGGDTEAFF. The CDR3 DNA follows: TGTGCCAGCAGCCCCCACGTGGGAGGGGACACTGAAGCTTTCTTT.